A single sample gave rise to the 9 T cell receptor beta chains below, sequenced in a study of T cells in Graves' hyperthyroidism and ophthalmopathy. TCR beta CDR3 regions were amplified from RNA transcripts. An initial round of RT-PCR targeting the TCR CDR3 relied on the HTBI primer set. TCRdb re-called the multiplex PCR reads with MiXCR, one entry per CDR3 protein. This sample has approximately 150,000 distinct CDR3 sequences; 9.4% occur once, and the top ten carry roughly 23%. The sample was blood. These receptors originate from a woman in her late teens or twenties with Graves' hyperthyroidism that later progressed to Graves' ophthalmopathy.

This clonotype has at least ten counts. The junction does not match germline at one end; this may be a read error. The chain uses TRBV7-7 and TRBJ2-3; no reliable D call. Germline CDR1 SSHAT, CDR2 FNYEAQ (reference sequence). This CDR3 has 14 amino acids. Written as DNA, the CDR3 is TGTGCTAGCAGCTTAGTACCGTTTACAGATACGCAGTATTTT. Encoded protein: CASSLVPFTDTQYF.

This clonotype came up many times. The chain carries TRBV30 and TRBJ2-1; no reliable D call. V dropped 2 bases and J dropped 3 bases, with 11 bases sitting between them. The CDR3 runs 14 residues. CDR1 and CDR2 from the germline V gene are GTSNPN and SVGIG (reference sequence). CDR3: CAWSLGAIYNEQFF. The CDR3 coding sequence is TGTGCCTGGAGTCTTGGAGCGATCTACAATGAGCAGTTCTTC.

This clonotype was observed at least ten times. The chain combines TRBV29-1 with TRBJ1-2; 7 nucleotides match TRBD1. J was trimmed by 8 bases and V by 7 bases; bases with no gene match: 13. The CDR3 is 13 amino acids. CDR1 SQVTM and CDR2 ANQGSEA come from the germline V gene. The CDR3 region has the DNA TGCAGCGCGGTCCTAACAGGGGAAACGGGCTACACCTTC. Its protein product is CSAVLTGETGYTF.

This clonotype has at least ten counts. This chain joins TRBV10-1 and TRBJ2-5; D call uncertain. This CDR3 is built from 13 residues. The V end lost 4 bases, the J end lost 1 base, and 7 bases lay between the germline ends. The germline V gene encodes CDR1 WNHNN and CDR2 SYGVQD (reference sequence). This chain's CDR3 is CASSAAAQETQYF. In DNA, the CDR3 is TGCGCCAGCAGTGCCGCGGCCCAAGAGACCCAGTACTTC.

This clonotype was detected many times. The gene calls are TRBV9 and TRBJ1-2; D is possibly TRBD1 (6 bases). Germline-derived CDR1 and CDR2 are SGDLS and YYNGEE. The CDR3 extends over 13 amino acids. V dropped 3 bases and J dropped 9 bases, with 15 bases sitting between them. This chain's CDR3 is CASSAHRETRYTF. The CDR3 nucleotides are TGTGCCAGCAGCGCGCACAGGGAAACGCGCTACACCTTC.

This clonotype was seen ten or more times. The V and J genes are TRBV7-9 and TRBJ2-7, with a weak D call TRBD1 (5 bases). This CDR3 spans 14 amino acids. Germline loops: CDR1 SEHNR, CDR2 FQNEAQ (reference sequence). Trimming shortened V by 4 bases and J by 2 bases, and 12 bases separated the two germline ends. The CDR3 loop reads CASSWGKGTYEQYF. Here the CDR3 DNA reads TGTGCCAGCAGCTGGGGCAAAGGGACCTACGAGCAGTACTTC. The whole variable domain, remainder taken from reference TRBV7-9 and TRBJ2-7, is DTGVSQNPRHKITKRGQNVTFRCDPISEHNRLYWYRQTLGQGPEFLTYFQNEAQLEKSRLLSDRFSAERPKGSFSTLEIQRTEQGDSAMYLCASSWGKGTYEQYFGPGTRLTVT.

The sample holds a few counts of this clonotype. The CDR3 protein is CAISGSNTDTQYF. The CDR3 DNA reads as TGTGCCATCAGTGGATCTAACACAGATACGCAGTATTTT. The chain employs TRBV10-3 and TRBJ2-3; D unclear. Trimming shortened V by 4 bases and J by 2 bases, and 7 bases separated the two germline ends. This CDR3 is built from 13 residues. Germline lookup yields CDR1 ENHRY and CDR2 SYGVKD.

This clonotype has only a few counts. The CDR3 sequence: CASRGETQYF. The CDR3 bases are TGTGCCAGCAGGGGCGAGACCCAGTACTTC. The V gene is TRBV7-8, the J gene TRBJ2-5; D uncertain. This CDR3 is 10 amino acids long. V was shortened by 6 bases and J by 5 bases, with 4 bases between the two germline ends. Germline V gives CDR1 SGHVS, CDR2 FQNEAQ.

This clonotype has only a few counts. The chain couples TRBV30 to TRBJ1-3, with D unclear. This CDR3 is built from 16 residues. Per germline, CDR1 GTSNPN and CDR2 SVGIG (reference sequence). Trimming took 3 bases from V and 1 from J, leaving 16 bases between them. CDR3 bases: TGTGCCTGGAGGCGAACCGGGAGGCTATCTGGAAACACCATATATTTT. Amino acid sequence: CAWRRTGRLSGNTIYF. The full variable domain, rest sourced from reference TRBV30 and TRBJ1-3, is SQTIHQWPATLVQPVGSPLSLECTVEGTSNPNLYWYRQAAGRGLQLLFYSVGIGQISSEVPQNLSASRPQDRQFILSSKKLLLSDSGFYLCAWRRTGRLSGNTIYFGEGSWLTVV.